This T cell receptor beta chain was documented in a study of blood T cell repertoires in COVID-19. Study summary: COVID-19 samples from acute and convalescent phases originated in the United States, Italy and Spain.

The study assigned cohorts using participant-reported clinical history. Two negative PCRs, clearance, or symptom resolution had been documented for recovered Cohort 3 donors. This CDR3 has 13 residues. V dropped 4 bases and J dropped 3 bases, with 10 bases sitting between them. The germline V gene has CDR1 SGHTS and CDR2 YDEGEE. Authors' data handling: Using reference gene primer amplification, nucleated cell counts were estimated. Only in-frame clones appear in the TCRdb table, and some are missing; sequencing was by immunoSEQ multiplex PCR. That table gives V, J and clone size, and the DNA gave D and trimming. The table has more than 450,000 clones, 87% seen once.

The sequencing sample was made of PBMCs or T cells enriched from blood (not recorded which). This chain connects TRBV5-8 to TRBJ1-2, with D possibly being TRBD1 (6 bases). The receptor was derived from a woman aged 18-29 years who had recovered from COVID-19. The CDR3 region is CASSPTGHYGYTF. DNA of the CDR3: TGTGCCAGCAGCCCCACAGGGCACTATGGCTACACCTTC.